The 12 T cell receptor beta chains below all came from one sample that was sequenced in a study of glioma-infiltrating T cells after dendritic cell vaccination. TCRdb keeps only in-frame clones here, not all; method: immunoSEQ multiplex PCR. The data hold 75,000 to 100,000 clones, with over 60% observed a single time. The sequenced sample was blood, obtained before dendritic cell vaccination. All receptors come from a human donor with glioblastoma.

This chain joins TRBV6-6 and TRBJ2-5; 9 bases agree with TRBD2. CDR3 length: 15 amino acids. The V gene's germline CDR1 is MNHNY and CDR2 SVGAGI (reference sequence). Trimming took 5 bases from V and 2 from J; bases not matched to a gene: 6. Here the CDR3 reads CASSQLAGRQETQYF. In nucleotides, the CDR3 is TGTGCCAGCAGTCAGCTAGCGGGACGGCAAGAGACCCAGTACTTC.

The chain has TRBV19 and TRBJ2-2; D remains unclear. There are 13 residues in the CDR3. Germline values: CDR1 LNHDA, CDR2 SQIVND (reference sequence). Trimming removed 7 bases from V and 5 bases from J, with 11 bases in between. This CDR3 reads CASISSDTGELFF. Here the CDR3 DNA reads TGTGCCAGTATCTCGAGCGATACCGGGGAGCTGTTTTTT. The variable domain in full, completed from reference TRBV19 and TRBJ2-2, reads DGGITQSPKYLFRKEGQNVTLSCEQNLNHDAMYWYRQDPGQGLRLIYYSQIVNDFQKGDIAEGYSVSREKKESFPLTVTSAQKNPTAFYLCASISSDTGELFFGEGSRLTVL.

This clone appeared a single time. V and J are TRBV13 and TRBJ2-5, with 16 bases aligning to TRBD2. After removal of 5 bases from V and 5 bases from J, the junction contained 5 bases not matched to a gene. The CDR3 contains 16 residues. The germline V gene has CDR1 PRHDT and CDR2 FYEKMQ (reference sequence). DNA for the CDR3: TGTGCCAGCAGCGCGGGACTAGCGGGAGGGCCTGAGACCCAGTACTTC. Its translation is CASSAGLAGGPETQYF.

The chain is built from TRBV7-2 and TRBJ2-5; 8 bases are a match to TRBD2. V trimming: 3 bases; J trimming: 5 bases; junction bases outside the gene matches: 8. The CDR3 loop spans 15 amino acids. Germline lookup yields CDR1 SGHTA and CDR2 FQGNSA. The CDR3 sequence: CASSFTGLAGETQYF. Written as DNA, the CDR3 is TGTGCCAGCAGCTTCACCGGACTAGCTGGGGAGACCCAGTACTTC.

The chain links TRBV18 to TRBJ2-7, with no clear D. The CDR3 spans 13 residues. V lost 2 bases and J lost 2, with 7 bases in between. CDR1 KGHSH and CDR2 LQKENI come from the germline V gene. CDR3 sequence: CASSPGQTYEQYF. CDR3 nucleotides: TGTGCCAGCTCACCAGGGCAGACCTACGAGCAGTACTTC.

The J gene is TRBJ1-5, the V gene TRBV29-1; 8 bases are shared with TRBD1. V trimming: 6 bases; J trimming: 5 bases; junction bases outside the gene matches: 6. Germline CDR1 SQVTM, CDR2 ANQGSEA. The CDR3 runs 13 residues. The CDR3 loop is CSVRTGFDQPQHF. The CDR3 coding sequence is TGCAGCGTCAGGACAGGGTTCGATCAGCCCCAGCATTTT. The full variable domain, completed using reference TRBV29-1 and TRBJ1-5, is SAVISQKPSRDICQRGTSLTIQCQVDSQVTMMFWYRQQPGQSLTLIATANQGSEATYESGFVIDKFPISRPNLTFSTLTVSNMSPEDSSIYLCSVRTGFDQPQHFGDGTRLSIL.

This clone has a handful of counts. The CDR3 DNA is TGCGCCAGCAGCTTGGGGGGGCGGGAGCCGCAAAAGACCCAGTACTTC. Translation: CASSLGGREPQKTQYF. This chain uses TRBV5-1 with TRBJ2-5; D is perhaps TRBD2 (7 bases). The length of the CDR3 is 16 residues. Looked up from germline, CDR1 is SGHRS and CDR2 is YFSETQ. Deletions cut 0 bases from V and 6 bases from J, with 18 bases between.

The rearrangement joins TRBV19 to TRBJ2-7, with TRBD1 identical over 7 bases. Germline CDR1 LNHDA, CDR2 SQIVND (reference sequence). The V segment lost 7 bases and the J segment 3 bases; nucleotides outside the gene matches: 9. This CDR3 has 14 residues. CDR3 nucleotide sequence: TGTGCCAGTAACCCCGGGACAGCAAACTACGAGCAGTACTTC. Protein sequence: CASNPGTANYEQYF. The complete variable domain, with remaining parts taken from reference TRBV19 and TRBJ2-7, reads DGGITQSPKYLFRKEGQNVTLSCEQNLNHDAMYWYRQDPGQGLRLIYYSQIVNDFQKGDIAEGYSVSREKKESFPLTVTSAQKNPTAFYLCASNPGTANYEQYFGPGTRLTVT.

The chain employs TRBV5-1 and TRBJ2-3; the match to TRBD1 covers 8 bases. The CDR3 is 15 residues long. Germline CDR1 and CDR2: SGHRS and YFSETQ. The V gene end was trimmed by 3 bases and the J gene end by 2 bases; junction bases not matched to a gene: 5. CDR3 protein: CASSSGQDFTDTQYF. CDR3 sequence (DNA): TGCGCCAGCAGCTCGGGACAGGACTTCACAGATACGCAGTATTTT.

The V gene is TRBV5-1, the J gene TRBJ2-6; TRBD1 aligns across 8 bases. The CDR3 is 20 residues long. From germline, CDR1 is SGHRS and CDR2 YFSETQ. J gave up 1 base and V 0 bases, and 12 bases lay outside the gene matches. The DNA of the CDR3 is TGCGCCAGCAGCTTGGTCCCAGGGACAGGCTTACCATCTGGGGCCAACGTCCTGACTTTC. Translating it yields CASSLVPGTGLPSGANVLTF.

As concerns this clone: The same CDR3 is also encoded by other DNA sequences in this sample. The genes are TRBV19 and TRBJ2-7; 8 nucleotides align to TRBD1. J gave up 0 bases and V 5 bases, and 6 bases lay outside the gene matches. Germline assignment: CDR1 LNHDA and CDR2 SQIVND (reference sequence). CDR3 size: 15 residues. Written as DNA, the CDR3 is TGTGCCAGTAGTTCCGCAGGGGGCCTCTCCTACGAGCAGTACTTC. Translation: CASSSAGGLSYEQYF.

The chain has TRBV19 and TRBJ1-2, with D possibly being TRBD1 (6 bases). CDR1 is LNHDA and CDR2 is SQIVND in the germline V gene (reference sequence). The V gene lost 4 bases and the J gene lost 3 bases, with 12 bases spanning the gap. The CDR3 contains 14 residues. The CDR3 nucleotides are TGTGCCAGTAGTAAGCAGGGGCTCGACTATGGCTACACCTTC. It encodes CASSKQGLDYGYTF.